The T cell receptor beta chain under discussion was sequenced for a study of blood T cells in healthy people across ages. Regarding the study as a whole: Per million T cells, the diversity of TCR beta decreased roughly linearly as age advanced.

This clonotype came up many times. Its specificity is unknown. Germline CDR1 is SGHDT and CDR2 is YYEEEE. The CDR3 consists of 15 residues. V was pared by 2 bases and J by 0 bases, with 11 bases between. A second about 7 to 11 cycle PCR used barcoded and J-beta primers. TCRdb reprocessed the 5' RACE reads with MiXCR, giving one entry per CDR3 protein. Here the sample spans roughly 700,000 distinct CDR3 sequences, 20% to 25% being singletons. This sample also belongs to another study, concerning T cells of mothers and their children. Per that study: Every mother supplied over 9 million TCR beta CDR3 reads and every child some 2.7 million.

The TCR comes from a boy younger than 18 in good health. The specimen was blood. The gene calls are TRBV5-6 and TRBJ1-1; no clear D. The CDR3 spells CASSFGVPMNTEAFF. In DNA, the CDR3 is TGTGCCAGCAGCTTCGGGGTTCCGATGAACACTGAAGCTTTCTTT. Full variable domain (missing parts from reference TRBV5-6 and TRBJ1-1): DAGVTQSPTHLIKTRGQQVTLRCSPKSGHDTVSWYQQALGQGPQFIFQYYEEEERQRGNFPDRFSGHQFPNYSSELNVNALLLGDSALYLCASSFGVPMNTEAFFGQGTRLTVV.